These 26 T cell receptor beta chains were sequenced from one sample in a study of T-cell memory formation after mild COVID-19 (dated by TCRdb to 2020 to 2022). Library preparation was by 5' RACE. Data came from an Illumina NovaSeq 6000. TCRdb ran its own pipeline on the public reads, namely fastp trimming at Q25 and MiXCR clone calling, and kept in-frame beta chains. Rows are unified per CDR3 protein, each entry keeping the most common DNA and genes. Here the sample has more than 150,000 distinct CDR3 sequences; around 20% occur a single time. In total, the top ten clones hold more than 3% of the sample. Sequenced: PBMCs or a T cell subset sorted from them (not recorded which). The source of these receptors is a man younger than 35 who had mild COVID-19 (a few samples of this study predate the infection). The sample titles of this study are shuffled in the database, so cell type and time point are left out; the donor was told from shared clones.

This clonotype was counted between two and nine times. The gene calls are TRBV6-5 and TRBJ1-2, with 10 nucleotides matching TRBD1. Germline loops: CDR1 MNHEY, CDR2 SVGAGI. J was trimmed by 14 bases and V by 4 bases; bases with no gene match: 7. The CDR3 sequence is 12 residues long. As DNA, the CDR3 is TGTGCCAGCAGTTTCAGCGGGACAGGGGTAACCTTC. The encoded protein is CASSFSGTGVTF.

Note on this clonotype: The junction differs from germline at one of its ends, possibly a read error. The genes are TRBV29-1 and TRBJ2-1; D uncertain. CDR1 and CDR2 from the germline V gene are SQVTM and ANQGSEA. The CDR3 covers 13 residues. The CDR3 region is CSVSDGSYNEQLF. As DNA, the CDR3 is TGCAGCGTTAGCGATGGGTCCTACAATGAGCAGCTCTTC.

The V gene is TRBV7-9, the J gene TRBJ1-1; D gene unclear. V lost 5 bases and J 1 base, leaving 14 bases between the germline ends. The CDR3 extends over 15 amino acids. Per the germline V gene, CDR1 is SEHNR and CDR2 is FQNEAQ (reference sequence). DNA of the CDR3: TGTGCCAGCAGCCCGCTAGGGCGGCAGAACACTGAAGCTTTCTTT. Protein product: CASSPLGRQNTEAFF.

This clonotype was detected a few times. The chain joins TRBV7-3 to TRBJ1-2; D remains ambiguous. There are 12 residues in the CDR3. Germline CDR1 and CDR2: SGHTA and FQGTGA. V was pared by 3 bases and J by 5 bases, with 7 bases between. As DNA, the CDR3 is TGTGCCAGCAGCTTCAACGGTTATGGCTACACCTTC. It specifies CASSFNGYGYTF.

This clonotype was seen many times. The chain is built from TRBV5-5 and TRBJ2-6; D uncertain. Germline loops: CDR1 SGHKS, CDR2 YYEKEE (reference sequence). The V end lost 5 bases, the J end lost 3 bases, and 6 bases lay between the germline ends. This CDR3 is 13 amino acids long. CDR3 in amino acids: CASRVDGANVLTF. The CDR3 coding sequence is TGTGCCAGCAGAGTGGATGGGGCCAACGTCCTGACTTTC.

This clonotype has at least ten counts. The chain is built from TRBV7-2 and TRBJ1-2, with D possibly TRBD1 on 6 matching bases. The length of the CDR3 is 13 residues. Trimming left V 5 bases short and J 8 bases short, with 15 bases between. Germline CDR1 is SGHTA and CDR2 is FQGNSA. The CDR3: CASSPGQPTGYTF. The CDR3 nucleotides read TGTGCCAGCAGCCCTGGACAGCCAACGGGCTACACCTTC. The full variable domain, its missing parts supplied by reference TRBV7-2 and TRBJ1-2, is GAGVSQSPSNKVTEKGKDVELRCDPISGHTALYWYRQSLGQGLEFLIYFQGNSAPDKSGLPSDRFSAERTGGSVSTLTIQRTQQEDSAVYLCASSPGQPTGYTFGSGTRLTVV.

V and J are TRBV18 and TRBJ1-1; D unresolved. Trimming shortened V by 3 bases and J by 10 bases, and 24 bases separated the two germline ends. The CDR3 covers 16 residues. Germline-derived CDR1 and CDR2 are KGHSH and LQKENI. The CDR3 DNA is TGTGCCAGCTCACCCCCGCCCGGGAGTCTCGTTGGCGGAGCTTTCTTT. This encodes CASSPPPGSLVGGAFF.

The CDR3, as DNA: TGTGCCAGCAGCCTCGACAGCCCCTATGGCTACACCTTC. This codes for CASSLDSPYGYTF. The gene calls are TRBV5-6 and TRBJ1-2; weak D call: TRBD1 (5 bases). Trimming stripped 4 bases from V and 4 bases from J, with 11 bases between. Germline CDR1 is SGHDT and CDR2 is YYEEEE. The CDR3 extends over 13 amino acids.

Only a few counts were recorded for this clonotype. The chain has TRBV7-9 and TRBJ2-1; D not resolved. CDR3 length: 16 amino acids. The germline gives CDR1 SEHNR, CDR2 FQNEAQ (reference sequence). The ends were cut back, 7 bases at V and 4 bases at J, with 20 bases in the middle. The CDR3: CASIKPKLGSYNEQFF. Written as DNA, the CDR3 is TGTGCCAGCATCAAGCCAAAACTCGGGTCTTACAATGAGCAGTTCTTC.

The table lists this clonotype with a few counts. The V call is TRBV5-1, the J call TRBJ2-2; the match to TRBD2 covers 12 bases. Germline V gene data show CDR1 as SGHRS and CDR2 as YFSETQ. V gave up 4 bases and J gave up 6 bases; unmatched junction bases: 4. CDR3 length: 15 residues. CDR3 sequence: CASSNRTSGAGELFF. The CDR3 coding sequence is TGCGCCAGCAGCAACAGGACTAGCGGGGCCGGGGAGCTGTTTTTT.

The J gene is TRBJ2-3, the V gene TRBV6-5; 9 bases match TRBD2. The V segment lost 0 bases and the J segment 4 bases; nucleotides outside the gene matches: 5. The length of the CDR3 is 16 residues. Per germline, CDR1 MNHEY and CDR2 SVGAGI. CDR3 region: CASSYSMRGGSDTQYF. The DNA of the CDR3 is TGTGCCAGCAGTTACTCGATGCGGGGGGGATCAGATACGCAGTATTTT.

The chain joins TRBV6-5 to TRBJ2-1; tentatively, D is TRBD2 (6 bases). This CDR3 comprises 13 residues. Germline lookup yields CDR1 MNHEY and CDR2 SVGAGI. Trimming shortened V by 7 bases and J by 9 bases, and 16 bases separated the two germline ends. CDR3 in DNA: TGTGCCAGCACGAAGATAGCGGAGGCTGAGCAGTTCTTC. It yields the protein CASTKIAEAEQFF.

The gene calls are TRBV5-1 and TRBJ2-7; 8 bases line up with TRBD1. Trimming cost V 4 bases and J 4 bases; bases outside gene matches: 10. Germline assignment: CDR1 SGHRS and CDR2 YFSETQ. CDR3 size: 15 residues. The CDR3 DNA reads TGCGCCAGCAGCCTCGGGACAGGCCGATCTTACGAGCAGTACTTC. Translated: CASSLGTGRSYEQYF.

In nucleotides, the CDR3 is TGCAGCGTGGGGAGGGAGTATAACTATGGCTACACCTTC. This encodes CSVGREYNYGYTF. The rearrangement uses TRBV29-1 and TRBJ1-2; no reliable D call. The CDR3 has 13 amino acids. In germline, CDR1 is SQVTM, CDR2 ANQGSEA. V lost 6 bases to trimming and J lost 1 base, with 12 bases between them.

This clonotype was seen only a few times. The chain links TRBV5-1 to TRBJ2-3; tentative D call: TRBD2 (6 bases). Germline V gene sequence: CDR1 SGHRS, CDR2 YFSETQ. The V and J ends lost 5 bases and 1 base respectively, with 14 bases between them. This CDR3 comprises 15 residues. The CDR3 region is CASSSRTTGTDTQYF. The CDR3 nucleotides are TGCGCCAGCAGTTCCCGGACTACGGGCACAGATACGCAGTATTTT.

This clonotype came up many times. The chain couples TRBV9 to TRBJ2-5, with 8 positions matching TRBD2. Losses at the gene ends were 0 bases for V and 5 bases for J; bases not matched to a gene: 6. CDR1 is SGDLS and CDR2 is YYNGEE in the germline V gene. The CDR3 is 15 amino acids. The CDR3 loop reads CASSVGPSGSETQYF. For the CDR3, the DNA is TGTGCCAGCAGCGTAGGCCCTAGCGGGTCGGAGACCCAGTACTTC. Combining the CDR3 with reference TRBV9 and TRBJ2-5 gives the whole variable domain DSGVTQTPKHLITATGQRVTLRCSPRSGDLSVYWYQQSLDQGLQFLIQYYNGEERAKGNILERFSAQQFPDLHSELNLSSLELGDSALYFCASSVGPSGSETQYFGPGTRLLVL.

The V gene is TRBV30, the J gene TRBJ2-5; TRBD2 agrees at 8 bases. From germline, CDR1 is GTSNPN and CDR2 SVGIG (reference sequence). V shed 4 bases, J shed 2 bases, and the junction held 0 bases outside the gene matches. The CDR3 extends over 12 amino acids. The CDR3 is CAWTSGQETQYF. The CDR3 nucleotides are TGTGCCTGGACTAGCGGGCAAGAGACCCAGTACTTC.

V gene TRBV11-2 combines with J gene TRBJ1-4, with a possible D match to TRBD1 (6 bases). Germline CDR1 and CDR2: SGHAT and FQNNGV. The CDR3 runs to 16 residues. Trimming stripped 4 bases from V and 7 bases from J, with 19 bases between. In DNA form, the CDR3 reads TGTGCCAGCAGCTCCCTCGGGGGCGCACCGGGTGAAAAACTGTTTTTT. Translated, it gives CASSSLGGAPGEKLFF.

The genes are TRBV7-2 and TRBJ2-2; no firm D call. This CDR3 is 12 amino acids long. V gave up 5 bases and J gave up 4 bases, with 5 bases separating them. The germline V gene encodes CDR1 SGHTA and CDR2 FQGNSA. CDR3 protein: CASSKRTGELFF. The CDR3 DNA is TGTGCCAGCAGCAAACGCACCGGGGAGCTGTTTTTT.

This clonotype was detected only a few times. The chain joins TRBV5-1 to TRBJ1-1; 11 bases align to TRBD1. V was clipped by 4 bases and J by 4 bases; unmatched bases: 6. Looked up from germline, CDR1 is SGHRS and CDR2 is YFSETQ. The CDR3 totals 15 residues. CDR3 sequence (DNA): TGCGCCAGCAGCACGCGGGACAGGGGGAGCACTGAAGCTTTCTTT. This gives the protein CASSTRDRGSTEAFF.

The chain carries TRBV20-1 and TRBJ2-7, with TRBD1 matching 9 bases. Trimming removed 5 bases from V and 3 bases from J; junction bases left unmatched: 5. This CDR3 region has 13 residues. CDR1 is DFQATT and CDR2 is SNEGSKA in the germline V gene (reference sequence). The CDR3 DNA follows: TGCAGTGCTGTGGGACAGGGAAACTACGAGCAGTACTTC. Translating gives CSAVGQGNYEQYF.

This clonotype was picked up a small number of times. The V gene is TRBV20-1, the J gene TRBJ1-1; D unclear. The germline V gene encodes CDR1 DFQATT and CDR2 SNEGSKA (reference sequence). CDR3 length equals 13 residues. V was clipped by 3 bases and J by 1 base, with 9 bases between them. The CDR3 region is CSASGRWNTEAFF. For the CDR3, the DNA is TGCAGTGCTAGCGGCAGATGGAACACTGAAGCTTTCTTT.

V usage is TRBV6-2 or TRBV6-3 and J usage is TRBJ2-3; 7 positions match TRBD1. The trim removed 0 bases at V and 5 bases at J, leaving 8 bases unmatched. The CDR3 is made up of 16 amino acids. Per germline, CDR1 MNHEY and CDR2 SVGEGT. The CDR3 bases are TGTGCCAGCAGTTACTCGACAGGGTGGACCCGAGATACGCAGTATTTT. It translates to CASSYSTGWTRDTQYF.

This clonotype was detected only a few times. This rearrangement joins TRBV6-6 to TRBJ1-1; D is unresolved. Trimming pared 0 bases from V and 5 bases from J, leaving 10 bases between. Per germline, CDR1 MNHNY and CDR2 SVGAGI (reference sequence). This CDR3 is built from 14 residues. This chain's CDR3 is CASSYSLGGTEAFF. The CDR3 DNA reads as TGTGCCAGCAGTTACTCGCTGGGAGGGACTGAAGCTTTCTTT.

This clonotype was found many times. The gene calls are TRBV7-8 and TRBJ2-2, with TRBD1 as a possible D gene (7 bases). This CDR3 has 14 residues. Per the germline V gene, CDR1 is SGHVS and CDR2 is FQNEAQ. Trimming took 6 bases from V and 6 from J, leaving 14 bases between them. This chain's CDR3 is CASRIGGGPGELFF. CDR3 nucleotides: TGTGCCAGCAGGATCGGAGGGGGCCCCGGGGAGCTGTTTTTT.

J is TRBJ2-5 and V is TRBV2; 7 bases align to TRBD2. Germline trimming cut 6 bases from V and 5 bases from J; bases unmatched to any gene: 9. Per the germline V gene, CDR1 is SNHLY and CDR2 is FYNNEI. This CDR3 comprises 14 residues. The CDR3 nucleotides read TGTGCCAGCAGGCCCGGGGTCGGGAGGGAGACCCAGTACTTC. This sequence encodes CASRPGVGRETQYF.